These T cell receptor beta chains were read from a single sample in a study of blood T cell repertoires in COVID-19. Sequencing was performed with immunoSEQ multiplex PCR; in TCRdb, only in-frame clones are kept and a portion is missing. Found here are some 170,000 clones, under 95% of them singletons; the top ten hold 18%. The sequenced sample was peripheral blood. The receptors shown here come from a man aged 55 to 70 with active or convalescent COVID-19. CDR3s include the opening cysteine and the closing phenylalanine or tryptophan. D genes are given only for firm matches. Expanded clones are given a class, and other clones once, few, many or no size at all.

V: TRBV5-4
D: NA
size: NA
J: TRBJ1-2
DNA: TGTGCCAGCAGTTCAGGGCTGCAGAACTATGGCTACACCTTC
CDR3: CASSSGLQNYGYTF

V: TRBV11-2
D: TRBD2
size: NA
J: TRBJ2-1
DNA: TGTGCCAGCAGCCCCACTAGCGGATCATACAATGAGCAGTTCTTC
CDR3: CASSPTSGSYNEQFF

V: TRBV4-2
D: NA
size: few
J: TRBJ2-1
DNA: TGTGCCAGCAGCCAAGGATTAGCCGATGAGCAGTTCTTC
CDR3: CASSQGLADEQFF

V: TRBV12-3/TRBV12-4
D: TRBD1
size: few
J: TRBJ1-1
DNA: TGTGCCAGCAGTTACGACAGGGGACCGGCTTTCTTT
CDR3: CASSYDRGPAFF

V: TRBV19
D: TRBD1
size: NA
J: TRBJ1-2
DNA: TGTGCCAGTGTGATGGGCAGGGGGTCAGTCTATGGCTACACCTTC
CDR3: CASVMGRGSVYGYTF

V: TRBV6-5
D: TRBD1
size: NA
J: TRBJ2-7
DNA: TGTGCCAGCATCTTAAAACAGGGGGGCTACGAGCAGTACTTC
CDR3: CASILKQGGYEQYF

V: TRBV28
D: NA
size: NA
J: TRBJ1-1
DNA: TGTGCCAGCAGTTTAGTAGACTTGAACACTGAAGCTTTCTTT
CDR3: CASSLVDLNTEAFF

V: TRBV7-2
D: TRBD1
size: NA
J: TRBJ1-2
DNA: TGTGCCAGCAGCTTAGAGGGGGCTTGGGGCTACACCTTC
CDR3: CASSLEGAWGYTF

V: TRBV4-1
D: TRBD2
size: NA
J: TRBJ2-1
DNA: TGCGCCAGCAGCCACTCACTAGCGGGGGTCTCCAATGAGCAGTTCTTC
CDR3: CASSHSLAGVSNEQFF

V: TRBV5-4
D: NA
size: NA
J: TRBJ1-2
DNA: TGTGCCAGCAGACAAGACCCCGGAGGGACCTATGGCTACACCTTC
CDR3: CASRQDPGGTYGYTF

V: TRBV2
D: TRBD1
size: NA
J: TRBJ1-5
DNA: TGTGCCAGCAGTTATCGCACAGGGGGAGTTCAGCCCCAGCATTTT
CDR3: CASSYRTGGVQPQHF

V: TRBV5-1
D: NA
size: once
J: TRBJ2-3
DNA: TGCGCCAGCAGCTTTGGCGGGGAAACAGATACGCAGTATTTT
CDR3: CASSFGGETDTQYF

V: TRBV5-5
D: NA
size: NA
J: TRBJ2-5
DNA: TGTGCCAGCAGCTTTCCGGGGGTGGACCAAGAGACCCAGTACTTC
CDR3: CASSFPGVDQETQYF

V: TRBV7-9
D: NA
size: NA
J: TRBJ1-5
DNA: TGTGCCAGCAGCTTAGGGTCGGGGCAGCCCCAGCATTTT
CDR3: CASSLGSGQPQHF

V: TRBV2
D: TRBD1
size: NA
J: TRBJ1-1
DNA: TGTGCCAGCAATGGGGACAGGGCGGGAACTGAAGCTTTCTTT
CDR3: CASNGDRAGTEAFF

V: TRBV7-6
D: TRBD1
size: NA
J: TRBJ1-5
DNA: TGTGCCAGCAGCTTAGCAGGGGGCGAAAGCAATCAGCCCCAGCATTTT
CDR3: CASSLAGGESNQPQHF

V: TRBV10-2
D: NA
size: NA
J: TRBJ2-7
DNA: TGCGCCAGCAGTGAGTTTGCACAGGGCTTCTACGAGCAGTACTTC
CDR3: CASSEFAQGFYEQYF

V: TRBV10-2
D: TRBD2
size: NA
J: TRBJ2-3
DNA: TGCGCCAGCAGTGGGCAAGCGGGAGGTTTAGATACGCAGTATTTT
CDR3: CASSGQAGGLDTQYF

V: TRBV6-5
D: TRBD1
size: few
J: TRBJ1-1
DNA: TGTGCCAGCAGTTTAACCCCGGACAGGGACACTGAAGCTTTCTTT
CDR3: CASSLTPDRDTEAFF

V: TRBV12-5
D: NA
size: NA
J: TRBJ1-1
DNA: TGTGCTAGTGGTTCTCCACTCGGGGGGACGAACACTGAAGCTTTCTTT
CDR3: CASGSPLGGTNTEAFF

V: TRBV21-1
D: NA
size: few
J: TRBJ2-7
DNA: TGTGCCAGCAGCAGAAACAGGATAACGAGCTCCTACGAGCAGTACTTC
CDR3: CASSRNRITSSYEQYF

V: TRBV9
D: TRBD2
size: NA
J: TRBJ2-7
DNA: TGTGCCAGCAGCGTAGACCTACCCCGGGACTACCGCTCCTACGAGCAGTACTTC
CDR3: CASSVDLPRDYRSYEQYF